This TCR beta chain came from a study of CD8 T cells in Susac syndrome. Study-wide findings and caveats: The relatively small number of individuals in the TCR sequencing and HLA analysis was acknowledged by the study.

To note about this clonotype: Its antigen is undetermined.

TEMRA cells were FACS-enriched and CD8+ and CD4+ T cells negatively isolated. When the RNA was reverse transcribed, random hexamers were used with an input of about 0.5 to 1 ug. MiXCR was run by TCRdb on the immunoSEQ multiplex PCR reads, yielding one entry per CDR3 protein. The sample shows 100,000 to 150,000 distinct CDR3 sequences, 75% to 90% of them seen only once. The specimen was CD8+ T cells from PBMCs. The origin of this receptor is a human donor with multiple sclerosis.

CDR3 amino acids: CASSTSVNQPQHF. The CDR3 nucleotides are TGTGCCAGTAGTACCTCAGTAAATCAGCCCCAGCATTTT. The rearrangement links TRBV19 to TRBJ1-5; D is uncertain. CDR1 is LNHDA and CDR2 is SQIVND in the germline V gene (reference sequence). Between the trimmed V and J ends, which lost 4 bases and 4 bases, there was a span of 8 bases. The CDR3 runs to 13 residues.